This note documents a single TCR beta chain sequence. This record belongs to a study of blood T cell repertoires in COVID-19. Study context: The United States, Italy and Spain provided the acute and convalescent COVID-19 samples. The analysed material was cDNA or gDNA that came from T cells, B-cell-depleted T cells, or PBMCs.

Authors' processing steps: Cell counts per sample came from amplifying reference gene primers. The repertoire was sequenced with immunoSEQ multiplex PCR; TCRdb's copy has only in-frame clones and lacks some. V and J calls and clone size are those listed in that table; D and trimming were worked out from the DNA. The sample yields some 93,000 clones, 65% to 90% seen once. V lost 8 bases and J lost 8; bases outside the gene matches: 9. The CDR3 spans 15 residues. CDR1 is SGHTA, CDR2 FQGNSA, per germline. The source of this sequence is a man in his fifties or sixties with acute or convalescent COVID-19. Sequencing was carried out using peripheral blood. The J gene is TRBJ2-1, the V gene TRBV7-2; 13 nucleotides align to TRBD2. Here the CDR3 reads CASCKLAGGFDEQFF. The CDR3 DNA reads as TGTGCCAGCTGCAAACTAGCGGGGGGGTTTGATGAGCAGTTCTTC.